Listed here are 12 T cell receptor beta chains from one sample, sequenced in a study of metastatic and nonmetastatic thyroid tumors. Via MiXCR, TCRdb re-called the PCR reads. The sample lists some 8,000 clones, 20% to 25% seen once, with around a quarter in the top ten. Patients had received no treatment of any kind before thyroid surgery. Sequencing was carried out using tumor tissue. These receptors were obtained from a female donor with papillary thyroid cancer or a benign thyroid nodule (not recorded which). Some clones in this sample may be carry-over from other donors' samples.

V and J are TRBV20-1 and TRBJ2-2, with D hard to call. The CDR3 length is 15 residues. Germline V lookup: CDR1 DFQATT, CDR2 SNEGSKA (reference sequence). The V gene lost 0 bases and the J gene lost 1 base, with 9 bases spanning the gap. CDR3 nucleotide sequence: TGCAGTGCTAGAGATCCACGGGTGAACACCGGGGAGCTGTTTTTT. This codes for CSARDPRVNTGELFF.

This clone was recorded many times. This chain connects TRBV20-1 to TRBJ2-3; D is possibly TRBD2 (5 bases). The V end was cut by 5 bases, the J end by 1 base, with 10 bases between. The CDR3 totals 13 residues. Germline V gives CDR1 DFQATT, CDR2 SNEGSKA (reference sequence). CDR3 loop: CSAEGLRTDTQYF. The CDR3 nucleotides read TGCAGTGCTGAGGGCTTACGCACAGATACGCAGTATTTT.

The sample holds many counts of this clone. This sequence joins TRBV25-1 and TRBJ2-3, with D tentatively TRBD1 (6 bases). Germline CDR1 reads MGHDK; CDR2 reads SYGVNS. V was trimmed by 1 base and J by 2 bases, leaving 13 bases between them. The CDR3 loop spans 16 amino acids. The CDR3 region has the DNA TGTGCCAGCAGTGAATCTTGGGACACTTACACAGATACGCAGTATTTT. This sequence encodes CASSESWDTYTDTQYF.

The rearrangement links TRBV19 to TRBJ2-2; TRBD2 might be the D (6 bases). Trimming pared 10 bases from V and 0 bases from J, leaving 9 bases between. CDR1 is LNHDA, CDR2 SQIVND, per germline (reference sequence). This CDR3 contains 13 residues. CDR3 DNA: TGTGCCACCGGCGGGGCGAACACCGGGGAGCTGTTTTTT. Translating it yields CATGGANTGELFF.

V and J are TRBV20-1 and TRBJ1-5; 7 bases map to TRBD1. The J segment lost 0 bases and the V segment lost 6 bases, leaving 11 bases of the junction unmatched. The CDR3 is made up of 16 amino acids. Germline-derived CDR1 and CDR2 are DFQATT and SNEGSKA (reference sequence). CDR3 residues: CSARTGILYSNQPQHF. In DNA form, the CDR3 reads TGCAGTGCCCGGACAGGCATTCTTTATAGCAATCAGCCCCAGCATTTT.

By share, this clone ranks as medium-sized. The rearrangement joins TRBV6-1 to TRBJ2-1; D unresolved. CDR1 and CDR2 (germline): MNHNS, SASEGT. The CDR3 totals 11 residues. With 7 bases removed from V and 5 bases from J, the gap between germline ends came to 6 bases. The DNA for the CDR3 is TGTGCCAGCACCGGGCACAATGAGCAGTTCTTC. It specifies CASTGHNEQFF.

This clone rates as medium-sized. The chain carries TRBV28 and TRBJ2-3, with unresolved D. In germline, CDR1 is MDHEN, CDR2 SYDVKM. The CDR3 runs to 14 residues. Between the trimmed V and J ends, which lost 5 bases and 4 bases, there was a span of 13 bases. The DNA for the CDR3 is TGTGCCAGCAGTCTCCCGGGTGGGTCAGATACGCAGTATTTT. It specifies CASSLPGGSDTQYF.

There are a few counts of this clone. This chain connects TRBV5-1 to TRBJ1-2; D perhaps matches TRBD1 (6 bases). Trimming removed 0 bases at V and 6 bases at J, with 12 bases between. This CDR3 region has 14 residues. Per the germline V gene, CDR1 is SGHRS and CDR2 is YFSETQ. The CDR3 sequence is CASSLDRDTHGYTF. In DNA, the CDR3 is TGCGCCAGCAGCTTGGACAGGGACACCCATGGCTACACCTTC.

Here the CDR3 DNA reads TGTGCCAGCAGATCAGAGGGGAATGAAGCTTTCTTT. It specifies CASRSEGNEAFF. V and J are TRBV7-9 and TRBJ1-1; a weak D match, TRBD1 (5 bases). The CDR3 totals 12 residues. Germline loops: CDR1 SEHNR, CDR2 FQNEAQ (reference sequence). Trimming shortened V by 6 bases and J by 7 bases, and 12 bases separated the two germline ends.

The CDR3 nucleotides read TGTGCCAGTAGTACCCCGACAGGGGACTCCTACGAGCAGTACTTC. Protein: CASSTPTGDSYEQYF. The chain uses TRBV19 and TRBJ2-7; 8 bases fit TRBD1. In germline, CDR1 is LNHDA, CDR2 SQIVND (reference sequence). With V trimmed by 4 bases and J by 0 bases, 5 bases remained unmatched. This CDR3 spans 15 amino acids.

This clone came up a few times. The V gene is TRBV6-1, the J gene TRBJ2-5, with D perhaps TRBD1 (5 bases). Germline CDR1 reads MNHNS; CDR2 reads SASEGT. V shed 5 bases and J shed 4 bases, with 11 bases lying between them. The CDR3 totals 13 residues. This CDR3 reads CASSKTDVETQYF. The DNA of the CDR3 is TGTGCCAGCAGTAAGACAGATGTAGAGACCCAGTACTTC.

The CDR3: CASSLASGGLAGGTGELFF. CDR3 DNA: TGTGCCAGCAGCTTAGCCAGCGGTGGACTAGCGGGGGGTACCGGGGAGCTGTTTTTT. V usage is TRBV7-2 and J usage is TRBJ2-2; 14 bases align to TRBD2. Trimming cost V 0 bases and J 5 bases; bases outside gene matches: 8. Germline V CDR1 and CDR2: SGHTA, FQGNSA. This CDR3 is built from 19 residues.